The rows below give T cell receptor beta chains drawn from one sample of a study of T cell responses to AZD1222 COVID-19 vaccine. Generated by immunoSEQ multiplex PCR, the TCRdb table keeps only in-frame clones and is missing some. The sample lists over 100,000 clones; about 82% were seen once. This specimen was peripheral blood, taken 28 days after the second dose of the MenACWY control vaccine. The receptors originated from an adult who received the MenACWY meningococcal vaccine as a control. Both conserved end residues are part of each CDR3. A D gene is named only where the DNA matches it firmly. Only part of the rows carry a size: once, few, many, or a class if the clone is expanded.

>TRBJ2-3|-|TRBV10-3|-
CATKGGGPVKKDTQYF
>TRBJ2-3|TRBD2|TRBV7-9|once
CASSYWGSSGGTDTQYF
>TRBJ1-2|TRBD1|TRBV28|-
CASRDRGNYGYTF
>TRBJ1-1|TRBD1|TRBV9|-
CASSVGPVTTGVGAFF
>TRBJ1-3|-|TRBV5-1|few
CASSPEAGSGNTIYF
>TRBJ1-2|TRBD1|TRBV9|-
CASSVDHRGYGYTF
>TRBJ2-5|TRBD2|TRBV24-1|once
CATSDPVAGGLETQYF
>TRBJ1-2|-|TRBV30|-
CACSSQGGYTF
>TRBJ1-1|TRBD1|TRBV27|-
CASSLLFSGRGTSKEAFF
>TRBJ1-2|-|TRBV4-1|-
CASSQERVDYGYTF
>TRBJ1-2|-|TRBV27|-
CASSPALNPYSYTF
>TRBJ1-5|-|TRBV30|-
CAWADSPDQPQHF
>TRBJ2-5|TRBD1|TRBV5-1|once
CASSLETGMYKTQYF
>TRBJ1-5|TRBD1|TRBV28|-
CASSSTGGKSQPQHF
>TRBJ1-3|-|TRBV6-5|-
CASSYSRGSGNTIYF
>TRBJ1-5|-|TRBV15|-
CATSSGGRGPNQPQHF
>TRBJ2-2|TRBD2|TRBV7-8|-
CASSWPGSSGRAATGELFF
>TRBJ2-6|TRBD1|TRBV5-1|-
CASSLTGASGANVLTF
>TRBJ1-5|TRBD1|TRBV5-5|-
CASTLTGGRGQPQHF
>TRBJ1-2|-|TRBV9|-
CASSVDRTHGYTF
>TRBJ2-1|TRBD2|TRBV29-1|-
CSVSWTSGRNEQFF